A single sample is the source of the 5 T cell receptor beta chains below, sequenced in a study of cytomegalovirus exposure and HLA in healthy donors. The PCR made use of 60 Vbeta and 13 Jbeta primers. Clones were read by immunoSEQ multiplex PCR, and TCRdb kept only the in-frame ones, dropping some. The sample includes over 150,000 clones, roughly 80% of them seen just once. Sequencing input: PBMCs. These receptors came from a woman in her twenties or thirties in good health and CMV-seronegative.

The chain employs TRBV27 and TRBJ2-5; D might be TRBD1 (8 bases). In germline, CDR1 is MNHEY, CDR2 SMNVEV (reference sequence). The CDR3 runs to 21 residues. V was shortened by 6 bases and J by 4 bases, with 36 bases between the two germline ends. As DNA, the CDR3 is TGTGCCAGCAGAAAATGGGCTCGGCTCGACTTAAGACAGGGGAGGGCAGAGACCCAGTACTTC. Protein product: CASRKWARLDLRQGRAETQYF.

The chain uses TRBV9 and TRBJ2-3, with a weak D call TRBD2 (5 bases). Per germline, CDR1 SGDLS and CDR2 YYNGEE. CDR3 length: 13 residues. V was shortened by 2 bases and J by 1 base, with 5 bases between the two germline ends. For the CDR3, the DNA is TGTGCCAGCAGCGTTAGCGGCACAGATACGCAGTATTTT. Its translation: CASSVSGTDTQYF.

The chain is built from TRBV27 and TRBJ2-7; D is unresolved. Between the trimmed V and J ends, which lost 2 bases and 5 bases, there was a span of 13 bases. CDR1 and CDR2 from the germline V gene are MNHEY and SMNVEV (reference sequence). The CDR3 totals 14 residues. For the CDR3, the DNA is TGTGCCAGCAGTTTACTCAACTTCAACGACGAGCAGTACTTC. Amino acids: CASSLLNFNDEQYF.

The V gene is TRBV27, the J gene TRBJ2-2; D is uncertain. The CDR3 has 14 amino acids. Germline loops: CDR1 MNHEY, CDR2 SMNVEV (reference sequence). V lost 5 bases to trimming and J lost 7 bases, with 14 bases between them. The CDR3 region is CASSMTGWVGELFF. The CDR3 bases are TGTGCCAGCAGTATGACGGGTTGGGTCGGGGAGCTGTTTTTT.

The table lists this clone with a few counts. This chain links TRBV27 with TRBJ1-2; D might be TRBD1 (6 bases). The CDR3 contains 17 residues. Trimming took off 4 bases at V and 1 base at J, with 19 bases between the two ends. Germline V gene sequence: CDR1 MNHEY, CDR2 SMNVEV (reference sequence). The DNA of the CDR3 is TGTGCCAGCAGTTCCCTCGTCTTGGGACAATATAACTATGGCTACACCTTC. Translation: CASSSLVLGQYNYGYTF.